One sample yielded the 18 T cell receptor beta chains listed below, sequenced in a study of T cell responses to AZD1222 COVID-19 vaccine. This table comes from immunoSEQ multiplex PCR, and its TCRdb copy is limited to in-frame clones, with some not included. This sample carries roughly 100,000 clones, 80% to 90% of them seen once, and the ten largest clones take 20% to 25%. The specimen comprised peripheral blood, sampled on day 0 of AZD1222 vaccination. The receptors shown here come from an adult in good health.

This clone occurred a few times. The chain carries TRBV2 and TRBJ1-5; D perhaps matches TRBD1 (5 bases). V was cut by 0 bases and J by 7 bases, with 10 bases left in between. Germline values: CDR1 SNHLY, CDR2 FYNNEI. The CDR3 consists of 14 residues. CDR3 bases: TGTGCCAGCAGTGAAGCGTCAGGGTGGCAGCCCCAGCATTTT. Protein: CASSEASGWQPQHF.

With respect to this clone: One end of the junction is discordant with germline, which a read error may explain. This rearrangement joins TRBV6-4 to TRBJ1-1, with a possible D match to TRBD1 (5 bases). The CDR3 totals 14 residues. Germline-derived CDR1 and CDR2 are MRHNA and SNTAGT. The CDR3 sequence: CASSDSGGGPPYSF. As DNA, the CDR3 is TGTGCCAGCAGTGACTCGGGGGGAGGTCCACCTTATTCATTT.

The V gene is TRBV6-1, the J gene TRBJ2-2; tentative D call: TRBD1 (6 bases). Germline CDR1 and CDR2: MNHNS and SASEGT. V was cut by 4 bases and J by 0 bases, with 18 bases left in between. The CDR3 loop spans 18 amino acids. In DNA form, the CDR3 reads TGTGCCAGCAGTGCGACAGGATCCAGAGTTACGAACACCGGGGAGCTGTTTTTT. It codes for CASSATGSRVTNTGELFF.

The V and J genes are TRBV20-1 and TRBJ2-1; unclear D gene. Trimming left V 4 bases short and J 3 bases short, with 1 base between. Germline CDR1 and CDR2: DFQATT and SNEGSKA (reference sequence). The CDR3 length is 10 residues. CDR3 DNA sequence: TGCAGTGCTATCTACAATGAGCAGTTCTTC. Translating gives CSAIYNEQFF.

This chain links TRBV5-1 with TRBJ2-2; 8 bases are shared with TRBD1. The CDR3 runs to 14 residues. The germline CDR1 and CDR2 sequences are SGHRS and YFSETQ. J lost 4 bases, V lost 4 bases, and 3 bases had no gene match. The CDR3 region is CASSLGQATGELFF. As DNA, the CDR3 is TGCGCCAGCAGCCTGGGACAGGCCACCGGGGAGCTGTTTTTT.

The J gene is TRBJ1-5, the V gene TRBV2, with D hard to call. Germline loops: CDR1 SNHLY, CDR2 FYNNEI. V was shortened by 7 bases and J by 1 base, with 5 bases between the two germline ends. The CDR3 extends over 12 amino acids. For the CDR3, the DNA is TGTGCCAGCACCAGAAGCAATCAGCCCCAGCATTTT. Amino acid sequence: CASTRSNQPQHF. Full variable domain (rest looked up from reference TRBV2 and TRBJ1-5): EPEVTQTPSHQVTQMGQEVILRCVPISNHLYFYWYRQILGQKVEFLVSFYNNEISEKSEIFDDQFSVERPDGSNFTLKIRSTKLEDSAMYFCASTRSNQPQHFGDGTRLSIL.

V is TRBV7-2 and J is TRBJ1-2; no clear D. This CDR3 contains 13 residues. V gave up 6 bases and J gave up 3 bases, with 11 bases separating them. Germline V gene lookup returns CDR1 SGHTA and CDR2 FQGNSA. CDR3 sequence: CASRTTNDYGYTF. The DNA of the CDR3 is TGTGCCAGCAGAACAACAAATGACTATGGCTACACCTTC.

This chain links TRBV11-1 with TRBJ2-1, with 8 bases matching TRBD1. Germline CDR1 SGHAT, CDR2 FQDESV (reference sequence). This CDR3 is 16 amino acids long. The V and J ends lost 5 bases and 2 bases, in that order; junction bases with no gene match: 8. The CDR3 region has the DNA TGTGCCAGCAGCACCAGACAGGGGAGCGCCTACAATGAGCAGTTCTTC. Its protein product is CASSTRQGSAYNEQFF.

The V gene is TRBV2, the J gene TRBJ2-5, with D possibly matching TRBD1 (6 bases). The CDR3 spans 15 residues. Germline V gene data show CDR1 as SNHLY and CDR2 as FYNNEI. V lost 1 base to trimming and J lost 5 bases, with 14 bases between them. This CDR3 reads CASSEEDRSWETQYF. CDR3 coding DNA: TGTGCCAGCAGTGAAGAGGACAGATCTTGGGAGACCCAGTACTTC.

The chain combines TRBV11-3 with TRBJ2-1; 12 bases align to TRBD2. Germline trimming cut 1 base from V and 3 bases from J; bases unmatched to any gene: 1. CDR1 is SGHNT, CDR2 YENEEA, per germline. CDR3 size: 16 residues. CDR3 coding DNA: TGTGCCAGCAGCTTAGGGACTAGCGGGATCTACAATGAGCAGTTCTTC. Its protein product is CASSLGTSGIYNEQFF.

This clone was counted once. CDR3 loop: CASRLMNTEAFF. The CDR3 bases are TGTGCCAGCAGACTCATGAACACTGAAGCTTTCTTT. The chain couples TRBV6-6 to TRBJ1-1; D is unclear. Germline values: CDR1 MNHNY, CDR2 SVGAGI (reference sequence). The CDR3 is made up of 12 amino acids. The V gene lost 6 bases and the J gene lost 0 bases, with 5 bases spanning the gap.

This clone was seen a handful of times. The chain recombines TRBV6-2 or TRBV6-3 with TRBJ1-5, with 7 bases identical to TRBD1. CDR1 and CDR2 from the germline V gene are MNHEY and SVGEGT. J lost 0 bases, V lost 4 bases, and 6 bases had no gene match. The CDR3 spans 16 residues. The CDR3: CASSLQGWYSNQPQHF. CDR3 DNA: TGTGCCAGCAGTTTACAGGGGTGGTATAGCAATCAGCCCCAGCATTTT.

The V call is TRBV6-2 or TRBV6-3, the J call TRBJ1-5; perhaps TRBD1 as D (6 bases). Trimming left V 6 bases short and J 4 bases short, with 22 bases between. The germline gives CDR1 MNHEY, CDR2 SVGEGT. This CDR3 contains 17 residues. CDR3 nucleotide sequence: TGTGCCAGCAGCTTGGACGGAGGGGGACACTTTAATCAGCCCCAGCATTTT. Its protein product is CASSLDGGGHFNQPQHF.

The sample holds one count of this clone. The CDR3: CASSTQEGASNYGYTF. CDR3 nucleotide sequence: TGTGCCAGCAGTACCCAAGAGGGGGCGAGTAACTATGGCTACACCTTC. V and J are TRBV9 and TRBJ1-2, with 7 bases aligning to TRBD1. The germline V gene encodes CDR1 SGDLS and CDR2 YYNGEE. Trimming took 5 bases from V and 1 from J; bases not matched to a gene: 11. The CDR3 covers 16 residues.

CDR3 amino acids: CASSVATGEFYEQYF. The CDR3 DNA is TGTGCCAGCAGCGTAGCTACAGGGGAGTTCTACGAGCAGTACTTC. This rearrangement joins TRBV9 to TRBJ2-7; TRBD1 agrees at 7 bases. The V gene end was trimmed by 0 bases and the J gene end by 3 bases; junction bases not matched to a gene: 6. Germline assignment: CDR1 SGDLS and CDR2 YYNGEE. The CDR3 extends over 15 amino acids.

Only a few counts were recorded for this clone. The chain couples TRBV4-1 to TRBJ1-4; D is ambiguous. Germline lookup yields CDR1 MGHRA and CDR2 YSYEKL. The CDR3 runs to 16 residues. The germline V and J ends were trimmed by 1 base and 7 bases, with 16 bases remaining between them. CDR3 coding DNA: TGCGCCAGCAGCCAAGGCGGCGAGTCTCCAGGTGAAAAACTGTTTTTT. Encoded protein: CASSQGGESPGEKLFF.

V gene TRBV6-6 combines with J gene TRBJ2-7; weak D call: TRBD1 (6 bases). Germline lookup yields CDR1 MNHNY and CDR2 SVGAGI (reference sequence). The CDR3 runs to 14 residues. Trimming pared 5 bases from V and 4 bases from J, leaving 15 bases between. The CDR3 bases are TGTGCCAGCAGTCAACAGGGAAGCGGTTACGAGCAGTACTTC. Translating gives CASSQQGSGYEQYF.

The rearrangement joins TRBV27 to TRBJ2-7; TRBD2 is a possible D gene (5 bases). Trimming took off 2 bases at V and 3 bases at J, with 8 bases between the two ends. The CDR3 covers 13 residues. CDR1 MNHEY and CDR2 SMNVEV come from the germline V gene (reference sequence). CDR3 sequence: CASSLTRLYEQYF. CDR3 sequence (DNA): TGTGCCAGCAGTTTAACTAGACTCTACGAGCAGTACTTC.